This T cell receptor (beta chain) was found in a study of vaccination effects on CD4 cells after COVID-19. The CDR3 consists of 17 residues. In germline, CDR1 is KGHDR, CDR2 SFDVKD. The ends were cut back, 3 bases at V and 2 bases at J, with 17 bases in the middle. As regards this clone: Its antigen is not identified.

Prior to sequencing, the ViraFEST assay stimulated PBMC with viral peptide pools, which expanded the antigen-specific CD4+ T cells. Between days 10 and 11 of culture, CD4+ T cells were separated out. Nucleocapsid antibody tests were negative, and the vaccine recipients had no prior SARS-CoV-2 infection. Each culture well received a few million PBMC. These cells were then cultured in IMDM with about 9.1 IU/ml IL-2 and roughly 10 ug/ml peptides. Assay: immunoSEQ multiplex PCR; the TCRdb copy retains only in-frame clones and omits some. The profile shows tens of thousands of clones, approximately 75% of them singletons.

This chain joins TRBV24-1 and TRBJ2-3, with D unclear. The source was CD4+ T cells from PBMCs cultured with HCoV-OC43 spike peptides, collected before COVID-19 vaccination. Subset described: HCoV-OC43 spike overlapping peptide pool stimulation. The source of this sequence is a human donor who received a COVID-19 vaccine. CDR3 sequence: CATSDPGLVDNTDTQYF. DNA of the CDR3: TGTGCCACCAGTGATCCCGGATTAGTTGACAACACAGATACGCAGTATTTT.